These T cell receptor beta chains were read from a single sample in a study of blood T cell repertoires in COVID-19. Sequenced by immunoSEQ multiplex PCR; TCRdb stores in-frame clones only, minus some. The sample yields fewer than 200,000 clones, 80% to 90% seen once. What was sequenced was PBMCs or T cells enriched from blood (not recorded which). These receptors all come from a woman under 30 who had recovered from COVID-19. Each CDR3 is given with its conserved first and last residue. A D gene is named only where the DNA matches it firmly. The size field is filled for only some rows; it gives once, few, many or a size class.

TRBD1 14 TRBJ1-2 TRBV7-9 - TGTGCCAGCAGCTCCACAGGGGGGGTGAAGGGCTACACCTTC CASSSTGGVKGYTF
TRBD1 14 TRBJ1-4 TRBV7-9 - TGTGCCAGCAGCCTCCGGGACAGGGATGAAAAACTGTTTTTT CASSLRDRDEKLFF
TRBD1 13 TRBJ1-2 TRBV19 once TGTGCCAGTACCTCAGGGGGGTTCTATGGCTACACCTTC CASTSGGFYGYTF
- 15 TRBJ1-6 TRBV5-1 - TGCGCCAGCAGCTTGGCGGGGGATGCAAATTCACCCCTCCACTTT CASSLAGDANSPLHF
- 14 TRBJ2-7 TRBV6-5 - TGTGCCAGCAGTTACTCTACCCAGGGTTACGAGCAGTACTTC CASSYSTQGYEQYF
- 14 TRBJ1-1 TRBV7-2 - TGTGCCAGCAGGCCCCCTTCGGGTGCCTTTGAAGCTTTCTTT CASRPPSGAFEAFF
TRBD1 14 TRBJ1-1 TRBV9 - TGTGCCAGCAGCGCCAGACAGGGCCGGTCTGAAGCTTTCTTT CASSARQGRSEAFF
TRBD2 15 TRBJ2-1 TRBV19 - TGTGCCAGTAGTATAGTTGGGACTAGTAATAATGAGCAGTTCTTC CASSIVGTSNNEQFF
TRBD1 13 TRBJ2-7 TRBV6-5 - TGTGCCAGCAGATTAGACAGGGGGTTCGAGCAGTACTTC CASRLDRGFEQYF
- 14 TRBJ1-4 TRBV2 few TGTGCCAGCAGTGGATCAGGGGTGAATGAAAAACTGTTTTTT CASSGSGVNEKLFF
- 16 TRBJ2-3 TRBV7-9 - TGTGCCAGCAGTCAGGGGATGGGCCAGAGCACAGATACGCAGTATTTT CASSQGMGQSTDTQYF
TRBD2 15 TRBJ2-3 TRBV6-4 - TGTGCCAGCAGCCCGTCAGCGGGGAACACAGATACGCAGTATTTT CASSPSAGNTDTQYF
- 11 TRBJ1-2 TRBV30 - TGTGCCTCCAACAGGGTAGCTGGCTACACCTTC CASNRVAGYTF
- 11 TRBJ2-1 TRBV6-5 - TGTGCCAGCAGTCTTTACAATGAGCAGTTCTTC CASSLYNEQFF
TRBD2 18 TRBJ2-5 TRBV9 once TGTGCCAGCAGCGTTACATTGCAGAGGACTAGCGGCCAAGAGACCCAGTACTTC CASSVTLQRTSGQETQYF
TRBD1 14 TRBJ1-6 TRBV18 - TGTGCCAGCTCACCGACAGGGGTTGATTCACCCCTCCACTTT CASSPTGVDSPLHF
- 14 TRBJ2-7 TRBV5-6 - TGTGCCAGCAGCGGACAGTCTAGCTCCCACGAGCAGTACTTC CASSGQSSSHEQYF